These 3 T cell receptor beta chains share one sample of origin, sequenced in a study of early T cells in non-severe SARS-CoV-2 infection. TCRdb reprocessed the 5' RACE reads with MiXCR, giving one entry per CDR3 protein. The sample lists approximately 69,000 distinct CDR3 sequences, 10% to 15% occurring once. Material: whole blood. The receptors here all came from an adult who was a healthcare worker with PCR-confirmed SARS-CoV-2 infection or an uninfected control (not recorded which).

This sequence joins TRBV29-1 and TRBJ1-2, with no clear D. The CDR3 contains 13 residues. Trimming cost V 2 bases and J 4 bases, with 11 bases left between them. Germline assignment: CDR1 SQVTM and CDR2 ANQGSEA. The CDR3 region has the DNA TGCAGCGTTGAACTGCGACTATCCTATGGCTACACCTTC. This sequence encodes CSVELRLSYGYTF.

This chain connects TRBV11-1 to TRBJ2-4, with D unclear. This CDR3 comprises 12 residues. Per the germline V gene, CDR1 is SGHAT and CDR2 is FQDESV (reference sequence). V was clipped by 5 bases and J by 7 bases, with 9 bases between them. CDR3: CASSQEANIQYF. CDR3 bases: TGTGCCAGCAGCCAGGAAGCGAACATTCAGTACTTC. Full variable domain (rest looked up from reference TRBV11-1 and TRBJ2-4): EAEVAQSPRYKITEKSQAVAFWCDPISGHATLYWYRQILGQGPELLVQFQDESVVDDSQLPKDRFSAERLKGVDSTLKIQPAELGDSAMYLCASSQEANIQYFGAGTRLSVL.

This clonotype was recorded at least ten times. CDR3 bases: TGTGCCAGCAGCGCGGCGGGACTAGCGGGGGTGCATGAGCAGTTCTTC. This gives the protein CASSAAGLAGVHEQFF. V gene TRBV7-6 combines with J gene TRBJ2-1; 14 bases match TRBD2. The CDR3 contains 16 residues. Germline values: CDR1 SGHVS, CDR2 FNYEAQ. V dropped 5 bases and J dropped 8; count of bases not matched to a gene: 8.